This T cell receptor beta chain was obtained from a study of regulatory T cells in long-lasting Graves disease. As for the study in general: The study enrolled newly diagnosed Graves' patients on antithyroid drugs under 3 months.

The authors built TCR beta libraries using iRepertoire HTBI primers and Arm-PCR of CDR3 regions. Via MiXCR, TCRdb re-called the multiplex PCR reads, giving one row per CDR3 protein. The sample lists 450,000 to 650,000 distinct CDR3 sequences, around 16% occurring once. Between the trimmed V and J ends, which lost 4 bases and 4 bases, there was a span of 11 bases. This CDR3 is 14 amino acids long. Germline V gives CDR1 MNHEY, CDR2 SVGEGT. This clonotype was seen repeatedly, ten times or more. The time point was: newly diagnosed GD, antithyroid drugs for less than 3 months. PBMCs provided the RNA from which the TCR library was made. These data are also associated with another study on T cells in Graves' hyperthyroidism and ophthalmopathy.

The receptor's source is a woman aged 40-60 years with Graves disease. V gene TRBV6-2 or TRBV6-3 combines with J gene TRBJ2-1; a weak D match, TRBD2 (6 bases). The specimen comprised peripheral blood mononuclear cells (PBMCs), sampled at new diagnosis, from a patient treated with antithyroid drugs. The CDR3 reads CASSFLGGYNEQFF. CDR3 DNA sequence: TGTGCCAGCAGTTTCCTCGGGGGTTACAATGAGCAGTTCTTC.